This T cell receptor (beta chain) was observed in a study of blood T cell repertoires in COVID-19. Study details: Sites across the United States, Italy and Spain contributed samples from acute and convalescent COVID-19. T cells, B-cell-depleted T cells, or PBMCs supplied cDNA or gDNA.

In the authors' workflow: Researchers report that nucleated cell counts were estimated from reference gene primer amplification. TCRdb keeps only in-frame clones here, not all; method: immunoSEQ multiplex PCR. Clonal size and the V and J genes are those of that table, whereas D and trimming came from the DNA. The repertoire holds 100,000 to 120,000 clones, with about two thirds as singletons. V lost 3 bases and J lost 1, with 23 bases in between. Germline CDR1 reads MGHRA; CDR2 reads YSYEKL. The CDR3 spans 19 residues. The TCR comes from a woman between 35 and 50 years old with acute or convalescent COVID-19. The genes are TRBV4-1 and TRBJ2-3, with a weak D call TRBD2 (7 bases). Sequencing was carried out using peripheral blood. CDR3: CASSHQGRGGSSGTDTQYF. CDR3 nucleotides: TGCGCCAGCAGCCACCAGGGGAGGGGGGGCAGCTCTGGCACAGATACGCAGTATTTT.